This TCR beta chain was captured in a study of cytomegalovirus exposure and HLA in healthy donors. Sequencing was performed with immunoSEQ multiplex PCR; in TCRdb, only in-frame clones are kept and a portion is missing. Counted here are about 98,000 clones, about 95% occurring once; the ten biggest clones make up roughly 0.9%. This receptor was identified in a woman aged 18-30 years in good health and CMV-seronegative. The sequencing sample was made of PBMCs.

The CDR3 DNA reads TGTGCCAGCAGCTTGTTATCGGTATACAATGAGCAGTTCTTC. As protein: CASSLLSVYNEQFF. J is TRBJ2-1 and V is TRBV5-6; D gene uncertain. With 1 base removed from V and 4 bases from J, the gap between germline ends came to 9 bases. Per germline, CDR1 SGHDT and CDR2 YYEEEE. The CDR3 is made up of 14 amino acids.